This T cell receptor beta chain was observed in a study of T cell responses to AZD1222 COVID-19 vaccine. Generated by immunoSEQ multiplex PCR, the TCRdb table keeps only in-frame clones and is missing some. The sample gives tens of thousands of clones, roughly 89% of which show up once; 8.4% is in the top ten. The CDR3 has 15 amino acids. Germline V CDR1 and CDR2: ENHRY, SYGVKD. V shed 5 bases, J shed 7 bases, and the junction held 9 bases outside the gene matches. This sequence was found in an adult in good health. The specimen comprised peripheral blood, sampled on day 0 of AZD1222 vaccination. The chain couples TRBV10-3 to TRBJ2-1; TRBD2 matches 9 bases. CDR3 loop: CAISTSGTSSNEQFF. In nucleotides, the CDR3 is TGTGCCATCAGTACCAGCGGGACTAGCTCTAATGAGCAGTTCTTC.